This T cell receptor (beta chain) was obtained from a study of blood T cell repertoires in COVID-19. Libraries were prepared by immunoSEQ multiplex PCR; TCRdb keeps only in-frame clonotypes and omits some of them. The repertoire holds roughly 87,000 clones, with roughly nine tenths as singletons. Germline values: CDR1 MNHNY, CDR2 SVGAGI (reference sequence). Germline trimming cut 6 bases from V and 7 bases from J; bases unmatched to any gene: 2. This CDR3 region has 11 residues. The receptor was isolated from an elderly woman with active COVID-19. The chain recombines TRBV6-6 with TRBJ1-1; 7 bases line up with TRBD1. Specimen: peripheral blood. In DNA, the CDR3 is TGTGCCAGCAGGGGACAGCTTGAAGCTTTCTTT. This encodes CASRGQLEAFF.